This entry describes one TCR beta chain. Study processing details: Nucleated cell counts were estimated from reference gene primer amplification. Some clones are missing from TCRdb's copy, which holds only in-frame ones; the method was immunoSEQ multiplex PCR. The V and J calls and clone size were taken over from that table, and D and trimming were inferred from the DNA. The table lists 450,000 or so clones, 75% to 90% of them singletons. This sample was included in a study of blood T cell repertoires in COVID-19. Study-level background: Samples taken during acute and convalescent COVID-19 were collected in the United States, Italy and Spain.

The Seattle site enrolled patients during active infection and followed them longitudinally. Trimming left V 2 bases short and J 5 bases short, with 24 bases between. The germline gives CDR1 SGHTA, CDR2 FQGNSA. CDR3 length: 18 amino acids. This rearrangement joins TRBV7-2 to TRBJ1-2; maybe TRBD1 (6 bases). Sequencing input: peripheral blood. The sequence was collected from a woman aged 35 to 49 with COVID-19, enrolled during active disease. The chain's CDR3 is CASSLIKSPTGSRYGYTF. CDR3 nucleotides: TGTGCCAGCAGCTTAATTAAAAGCCCGACAGGTTCCCGATATGGCTACACCTTC.